This T cell receptor (beta chain) derives from a study of immune evolution from preneoplasia to lung adenocarcinoma. Findings and caveats of the study: From normal lung to invasive adenocarcinoma, top clone frequencies appeared to decrease.

Only in-frame clones appear in the TCRdb table, and some are missing; sequencing was by immunoSEQ multiplex PCR. This sample has around 6,200 clones; around 80% occur once, and the top ten carry approximately 6.3%. Of note for this clone: Its target is unknown.

This TCR came from a person aged 45-60 years with lung adenocarcinoma. The sample consisted of FFPE invasive lung adenocarcinoma tissue.

CDR3 in amino acids: CASSRVFRTGDYEQYF. The CDR3 bases are TGTGCCAGCAGCAGGGTCTTTAGGACAGGGGACTACGAGCAGTACTTC. This rearrangement joins TRBV21-1 to TRBJ2-7; the D call TRBD1 from the table was never checked on the DNA. TRBV21-1 is shown as a pseudogene. CDR3 length equals 16 residues.